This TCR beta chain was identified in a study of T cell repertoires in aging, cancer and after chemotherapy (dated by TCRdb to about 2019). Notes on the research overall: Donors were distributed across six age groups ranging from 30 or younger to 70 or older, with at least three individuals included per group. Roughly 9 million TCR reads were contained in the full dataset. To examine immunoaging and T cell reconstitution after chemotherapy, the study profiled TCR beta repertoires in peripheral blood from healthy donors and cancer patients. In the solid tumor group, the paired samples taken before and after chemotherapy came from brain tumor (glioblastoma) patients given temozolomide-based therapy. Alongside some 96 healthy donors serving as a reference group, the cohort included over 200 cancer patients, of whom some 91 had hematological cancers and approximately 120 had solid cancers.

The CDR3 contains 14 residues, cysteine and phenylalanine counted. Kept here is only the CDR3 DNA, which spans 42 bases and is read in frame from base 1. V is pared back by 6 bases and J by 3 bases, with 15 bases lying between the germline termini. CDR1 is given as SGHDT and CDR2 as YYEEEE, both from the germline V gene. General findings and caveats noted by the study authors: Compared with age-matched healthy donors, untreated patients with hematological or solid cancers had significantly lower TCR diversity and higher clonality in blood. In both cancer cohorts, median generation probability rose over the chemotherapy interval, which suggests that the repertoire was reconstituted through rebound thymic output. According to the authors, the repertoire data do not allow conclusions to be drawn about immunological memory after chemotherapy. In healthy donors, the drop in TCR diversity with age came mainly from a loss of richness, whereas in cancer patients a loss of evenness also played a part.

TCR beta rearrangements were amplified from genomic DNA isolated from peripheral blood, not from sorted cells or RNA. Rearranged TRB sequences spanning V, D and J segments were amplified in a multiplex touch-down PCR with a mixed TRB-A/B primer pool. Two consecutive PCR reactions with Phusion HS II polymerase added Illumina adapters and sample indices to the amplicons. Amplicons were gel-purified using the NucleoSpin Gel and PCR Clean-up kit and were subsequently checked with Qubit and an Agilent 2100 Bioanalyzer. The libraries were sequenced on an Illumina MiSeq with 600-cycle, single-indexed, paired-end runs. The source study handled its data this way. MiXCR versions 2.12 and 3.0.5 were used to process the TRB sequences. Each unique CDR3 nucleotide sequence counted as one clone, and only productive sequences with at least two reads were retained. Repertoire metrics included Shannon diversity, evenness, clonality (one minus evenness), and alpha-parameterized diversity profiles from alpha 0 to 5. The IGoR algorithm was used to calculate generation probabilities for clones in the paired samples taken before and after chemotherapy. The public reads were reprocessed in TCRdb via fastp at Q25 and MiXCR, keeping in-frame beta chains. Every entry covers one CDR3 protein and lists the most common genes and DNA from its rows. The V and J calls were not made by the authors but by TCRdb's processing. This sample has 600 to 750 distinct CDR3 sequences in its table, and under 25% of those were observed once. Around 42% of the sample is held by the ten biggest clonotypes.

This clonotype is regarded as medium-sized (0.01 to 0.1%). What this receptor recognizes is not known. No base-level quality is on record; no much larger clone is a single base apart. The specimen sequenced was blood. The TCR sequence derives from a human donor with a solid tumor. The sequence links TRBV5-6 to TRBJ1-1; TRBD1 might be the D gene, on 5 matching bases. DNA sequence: TGTGCCAGCACCCCCCGGGGGAGGGACACTGAAGCTTTCTTT. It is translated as CASTPRGRDTEAFF.